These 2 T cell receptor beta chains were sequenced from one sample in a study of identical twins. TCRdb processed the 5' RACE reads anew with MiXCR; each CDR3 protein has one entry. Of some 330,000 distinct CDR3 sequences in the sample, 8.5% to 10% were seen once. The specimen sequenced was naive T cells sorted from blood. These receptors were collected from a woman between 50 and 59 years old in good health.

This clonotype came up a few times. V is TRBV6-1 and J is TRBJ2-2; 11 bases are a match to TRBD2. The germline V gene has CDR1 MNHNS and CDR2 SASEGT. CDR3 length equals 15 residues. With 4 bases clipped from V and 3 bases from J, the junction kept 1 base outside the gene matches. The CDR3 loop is CASSGLAGHTGELFF. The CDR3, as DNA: TGTGCCAGCAGTGGACTAGCGGGACACACCGGGGAGCTGTTTTTT.

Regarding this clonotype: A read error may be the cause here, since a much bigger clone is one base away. CDR3 residues: CASSEPGSLQETQYF. For the CDR3, the DNA is TGTGCCAGCAGCGAACCTGGGAGCCTCCAAGAGACCCAGTACTTC. The V and J genes are TRBV6-6 and TRBJ2-5, with a tentative D call TRBD2 (5 bases). Trimming left V 6 bases short and J 1 base short, with 15 bases between. The CDR3 loop spans 15 amino acids. Per germline, CDR1 MNHNY and CDR2 SVGAGI (reference sequence).